This entry features one T cell receptor beta chain sequence. Its cognate antigen is unknown. The sample belongs to a study of cytomegalovirus exposure and HLA in healthy donors. Looking at the study overall: The same platform used for the roughly 650 first-cohort repertoires was also used for the 95 to 150 validation repertoires, as a later analysis reported. General study points: A few chains linked to CMV were shown in vitro to be specific for CMV antigens. Some TCR beta chains (164 of them) were listed as cytomegalovirus-associated. The classifier reportedly diagnosed cytomegalovirus status with high specificity and sensitivity.

This table comes from immunoSEQ multiplex PCR, and its TCRdb copy is limited to in-frame clones, with some not included. This sample has tens of thousands of clones; around 90% occur once, and the top ten carry 0.8% to 1.2%. The sequencing sample was made of PBMCs. This TCR came from a man aged 18 to 30 in good health and CMV-seronegative.

The CDR3 bases are TGTGCCAGCGGAAAAAACAGTTATGGCTACACCTTC. The encoded protein is CASGKNSYGYTF. This chain links TRBV6-5 with TRBJ1-2; D remains unclear. The CDR3 extends over 12 amino acids. CDR1 is MNHEY, CDR2 SVGAGI, per germline. V lost 8 bases and J 5 bases, leaving 12 bases between the germline ends.